The clone carrying this T cell receptor beta chain occurred many times. The time point was: patch test 1, 2 weeks after DPC sensitization. This sample's treatment: therapeutic diphenylcyclopropenone sensitization with weekly scalp DPC. TCRdb ran MiXCR on the RACE reads and lists one entry per CDR3 protein. The profile shows 75,000 to 100,000 distinct CDR3 sequences, around 12% of them singletons. This entry is derived from a study of human T cells and chemical hapten exposure. Study details: Per-sample TCR yield variability stemmed mainly from small pooled library volume differences.

Trimming shortened V by 6 bases and J by 0 bases, and 12 bases separated the two germline ends. Germline loops: CDR1 DFQATT, CDR2 SNEGSKA (reference sequence). CDR3 length: 13 residues. This chain uses TRBV20-1 with TRBJ2-7; D remains unclear. Sequencing used whole blood, obtained in connection with sensitization to the hapten diphenylcyclopropenone (DPC). The source of this sequence is a woman between 40 and 50 years old with alopecia areata. Some clones in this sample may be carry-over from other donors' samples. CDR3 region: CSAPGFPSYEQYF. In DNA, the CDR3 is TGCAGTGCCCCCGGGTTCCCCTCCTACGAGCAGTACTTC.